These 18 T cell receptor beta chains originate from one sample sequenced in a study of identical twins. TCRdb re-analysed the 5' RACE reads in MiXCR, keeping a single row per CDR3 protein. The table has 200,000 to 250,000 distinct CDR3 sequences, approximately 7% seen once. These data were likewise used in another study, on yellow fever vaccine responses in identical twins.

Sequencing used memory (CD45RO+) T cells sorted from blood. These receptors all come from a woman between 18 and 30 years old in good health.

The V and J genes are TRBV15 and TRBJ1-2, with 7 bases lining up with TRBD1. Germline V lookup: CDR1 LNHNV, CDR2 YYDKDF (reference sequence). V gave up 5 bases and J gave up 4 bases; unmatched junction bases: 7. The length of the CDR3 is 14 residues. DNA of the CDR3: TGTGCCACCAGCGGGGCGGACAGGCTCTATGGCTACACCTTC. Translating it yields CATSGADRLYGYTF.

Many counts were recorded for this clonotype. The chain links TRBV4-2 to TRBJ2-7, with TRBD2 matching over 11 bases. V shed 2 bases and J 5 bases; nucleotides not matched to a gene: 5. This CDR3 is built from 15 residues. Looked up from germline, CDR1 is LGHNA and CDR2 is YNFKEQ. The CDR3 loop reads CASSQTLAGVDEQYF. Here the CDR3 DNA reads TGTGCCAGCAGCCAAACACTAGCGGGAGTCGACGAGCAGTACTTC.

CDR3 loop: CAISVGSVNTEAFF. The CDR3 DNA is TGTGCCATCAGTGTGGGCAGCGTGAACACTGAAGCTTTCTTT. The gene calls are TRBV10-3 and TRBJ1-1; no definite D call. The length of the CDR3 is 14 residues. Germline V gives CDR1 ENHRY, CDR2 SYGVKD. Trimming cost V 4 bases and J 0 bases, with 9 bases left between them.

The V call is TRBV28, the J call TRBJ2-2; 9 bases agree with TRBD1. Germline values: CDR1 MDHEN, CDR2 SYDVKM. J was trimmed by 5 bases and V by 3 bases; bases with no gene match: 10. CDR3 length: 17 residues. DNA of the CDR3: TGTGCCAGCAGTTTGAGGATTACGACAGGGGGAACCGGGGAGCTGTTTTTT. It specifies CASSLRITTGGTGELFF. Together with reference TRBV28 and TRBJ2-2, the CDR3 gives the full variable domain: DVKVTQSSRYLVKRTGEKVFLECVQDMDHENMFWYRQDPGLGLRLIYFSYDVKMKEKGDIPEGYSVSREKKERFSLILESASTNQTSMYLCASSLRITTGGTGELFFGEGSRLTVL.

The gene calls are TRBV27 and TRBJ1-3; D ambiguous. The V end lost 2 bases, the J end lost 3 bases, and 5 bases lay between the germline ends. There are 13 residues in the CDR3. Looked up from germline, CDR1 is MNHEY and CDR2 is SMNVEV (reference sequence). The DNA for the CDR3 is TGTGCCAGCAGTTTACGGCTTGGAAACACCATATATTTT. Protein: CASSLRLGNTIYF.

This clonotype was counted between two and nine times. This chain connects TRBV5-1 to TRBJ2-3, with 11 bases aligning to TRBD2. The V gene end was trimmed by 0 bases and the J gene end by 3 bases; junction bases not matched to a gene: 3. The CDR3 consists of 16 residues. Germline V gene data show CDR1 as SGHRS and CDR2 as YFSETQ. In nucleotides, the CDR3 is TGCGCCAGCAGCTTGGGGGGGACTAGCGGAACAGATACGCAGTATTTT. This encodes CASSLGGTSGTDTQYF.

This clonotype was counted many times. The chain carries TRBV5-1 and TRBJ2-1; D uncertain. Germline V gene data show CDR1 as SGHRS and CDR2 as YFSETQ. Trimming stripped 2 bases from V and 8 bases from J, with 8 bases between. There are 12 residues in the CDR3. The chain's CDR3 is CASSFVGDEQFF. DNA for the CDR3: TGCGCCAGCAGCTTCGTCGGAGATGAGCAGTTCTTC.

The sample holds a few counts of this clonotype. This chain uses TRBV7-2 with TRBJ2-5; the D is unclear. Per germline, CDR1 SGHTA and CDR2 FQGNSA. There are 14 residues in the CDR3. The V end was cut by 5 bases, the J end by 1 base, with 11 bases between. The CDR3 nucleotides are TGTGCCAGCAGCCCCCAGCCGGCCCAAGAGACCCAGTACTTC. It yields the protein CASSPQPAQETQYF. The whole variable domain, filled in from reference TRBV7-2 and TRBJ2-5, reads GAGVSQSPSNKVTEKGKDVELRCDPISGHTALYWYRQSLGQGLEFLIYFQGNSAPDKSGLPSDRFSAERTGGSVSTLTIQRTQQEDSAVYLCASSPQPAQETQYFGPGTRLLVL.

This clonotype was counted a few times. The V and J genes are TRBV5-1 and TRBJ2-3; D unclear. This CDR3 comprises 13 residues. CDR1 SGHRS and CDR2 YFSETQ come from the germline V gene. Trimming cost V 4 bases and J 4 bases, with 10 bases left between them. The CDR3 here is CASSDPRADTQYF. The CDR3 coding sequence is TGCGCCAGCAGCGACCCTCGGGCAGATACGCAGTATTTT.

This clonotype showed up many times. The chain has TRBV5-1 and TRBJ1-1, with 7 bases fitting TRBD1. CDR1 and CDR2 from the germline V gene are SGHRS and YFSETQ. Germline trimming cut 4 bases from V and 0 bases from J; bases unmatched to any gene: 6. This CDR3 region has 15 residues. The CDR3 protein is CASSPYRGMNTEAFF. CDR3 nucleotide sequence: TGCGCCAGCAGCCCCTACAGGGGAATGAACACTGAAGCTTTCTTT. Full variable domain (remainder filled in from reference TRBV5-1 and TRBJ1-1): KAGVTQTPRYLIKTRGQQVTLSCSPISGHRSVSWYQQTPGQGLQFLFEYFSETQRNKGNFPGRFSGRQFSNSRSEMNVSTLELGDSALYLCASSPYRGMNTEAFFGQGTRLTVV.

This clonotype was seen a few times. The genes are TRBV7-9 and TRBJ1-1; TRBD1 agrees at 10 bases. The CDR3 totals 16 residues. V lost 6 bases, J lost 7 bases, and 14 bases stayed unmatched. Germline V gives CDR1 SEHNR, CDR2 FQNEAQ (reference sequence). The CDR3 coding sequence is TGTGCCAGCAGGGGGACAGGGGAGTCGACCAGTCATGAAGCTTTCTTT. This gives the protein CASRGTGESTSHEAFF.

This clonotype occurred many times. J is TRBJ2-1 and V is TRBV20-1; 8 positions match TRBD2. Germline CDR1 DFQATT, CDR2 SNEGSKA (reference sequence). This CDR3 is 14 amino acids long. V shed 6 bases, J shed 8 bases, and the junction held 12 bases outside the gene matches. CDR3: CSAPRAGVLDEQFF. CDR3 nucleotides: TGCAGTGCACCAAGAGCGGGAGTGTTGGATGAGCAGTTCTTC.

In this sample, this clonotype turned up many times. This rearrangement joins TRBV5-6 to TRBJ2-1; the D gene is possibly TRBD2 (6 bases). Germline V gene sequence: CDR1 SGHDT, CDR2 YYEEEE. The CDR3 contains 14 residues. Trimming left V 3 bases short and J 5 bases short, with 12 bases between. The CDR3 spells CASSSTSRDNEQFF. In DNA form, the CDR3 reads TGTGCCAGCAGCTCCACTAGCCGCGACAATGAGCAGTTCTTC.

This clonotype was seen repeatedly, ten times or more. This sequence joins TRBV5-1 and TRBJ2-1; the match to TRBD1 covers 7 bases. The CDR3 is 16 amino acids. V gave up 2 bases and J gave up 13 bases; unmatched junction bases: 18. Germline V gene data show CDR1 as SGHRS and CDR2 as YFSETQ. Here the CDR3 reads CASSFSDGTVSTPQFF. The CDR3 DNA reads TGCGCCAGCAGCTTCTCAGACGGGACAGTGTCTACCCCTCAGTTCTTC.

This clonotype showed up many times. This chain links TRBV12-3 or TRBV12-4 with TRBJ2-5; possible D gene TRBD1, 6 bases. This CDR3 region has 14 residues. V was shortened by 4 bases and J by 4 bases, with 13 bases between the two germline ends. CDR3 sequence (DNA): TGTGCCAGCAGTTCGGGGCAGGGGAGAGAGACCCAGTACTTC. Encoded protein: CASSSGQGRETQYF.

In this sample, this clonotype turned up many times. This chain uses TRBV7-9 with TRBJ1-1; D is undetermined. Germline CDR1 reads SEHNR; CDR2 reads FQNEAQ (reference sequence). V was clipped by 5 bases and J by 1 base, with 11 bases between them. This CDR3 has 14 residues. This CDR3 is CASSPKSENTEAFF. The DNA for the CDR3 is TGTGCCAGCAGCCCGAAGAGTGAGAACACTGAAGCTTTCTTT.

This clonotype was observed a handful of times. The V gene is TRBV5-1, the J gene TRBJ2-1, with D uncertain. V gave up 0 bases and J gave up 5 bases, with 9 bases separating them. This CDR3 spans 14 amino acids. Germline V CDR1 and CDR2: SGHRS, YFSETQ. CDR3: CASSLALTNNEQFF. CDR3 nucleotide sequence: TGCGCCAGCAGCTTGGCTTTGACAAACAATGAGCAGTTCTTC.

This clonotype was observed a handful of times. The CDR3 protein is CASSFLAGEFEDTQYF. CDR3 DNA sequence: TGTGCCAGCAGCTTCCTAGCGGGAGAGTTTGAAGATACGCAGTATTTT. The chain uses TRBV5-6 and TRBJ2-3; 10 bases agree with TRBD2. Per germline, CDR1 SGHDT and CDR2 YYEEEE. Unmatched junction bases numbered 8, after V lost 2 bases and J lost 5 bases. The CDR3 is 16 amino acids.